This T cell receptor beta chain was recovered during a study of CD8 T cells in ankylosing spondylitis. TCRdb called the 5' RACE reads again in MiXCR, with one record for every CDR3 protein. The sample lists around 250,000 distinct CDR3 sequences, 15% to 20% occurring once. This clonotype turned up a few times. Its specificity is not known. There are 16 residues in the CDR3. Germline CDR1 and CDR2: WSHSY and SAAADI. V lost 5 bases, J lost 5 bases, and 19 bases lay in between. Overall study findings and caveats: Fewer than 10 highly homologous variants made up a TCR beta motif that seemed to typify ankylosing spondylitis blood. Matched ankylosing spondylitis synovial fluid reportedly showed significant enrichment of disease-linked clones. Within peripheral blood, clones linked to disease were CD8+ and relatively rare.

The chain carries TRBV10-2 and TRBJ2-1; the D is unclear. The sequence was collected from a male donor with ankylosing spondylitis or in good health (not recorded which). The source material was blood, either unsorted or a sorted T cell fraction (not recorded which). The CDR3 region is CASSSVSDHPNNEQFF. The CDR3 bases are TGCGCCAGCAGTTCCGTCTCGGACCATCCTAACAATGAGCAGTTCTTC.